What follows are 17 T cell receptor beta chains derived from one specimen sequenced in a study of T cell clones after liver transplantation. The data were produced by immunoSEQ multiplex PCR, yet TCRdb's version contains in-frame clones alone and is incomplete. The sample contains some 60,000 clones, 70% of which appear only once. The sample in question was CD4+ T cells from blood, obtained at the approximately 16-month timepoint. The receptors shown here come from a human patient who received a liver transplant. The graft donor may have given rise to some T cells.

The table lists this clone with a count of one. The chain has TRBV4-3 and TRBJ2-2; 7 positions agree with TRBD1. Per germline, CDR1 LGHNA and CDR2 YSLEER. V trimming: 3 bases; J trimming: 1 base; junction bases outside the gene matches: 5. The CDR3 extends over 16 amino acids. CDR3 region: CASSHTGVMNTGELFF. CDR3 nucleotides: TGCGCCAGCAGCCATACAGGGGTGATGAACACCGGGGAGCTGTTTTTT.

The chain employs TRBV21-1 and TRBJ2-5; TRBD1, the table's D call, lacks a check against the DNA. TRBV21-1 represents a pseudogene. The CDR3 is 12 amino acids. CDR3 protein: CASSQGVETQYF. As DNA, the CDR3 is TGTGCCAGCAGCCAGGGCGTAGAGACCCAGTACTTC.

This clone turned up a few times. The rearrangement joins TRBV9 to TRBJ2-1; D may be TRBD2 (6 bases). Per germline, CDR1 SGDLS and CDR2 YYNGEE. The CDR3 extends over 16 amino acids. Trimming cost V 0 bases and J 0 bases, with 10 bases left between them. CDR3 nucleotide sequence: TGTGCCAGCAGCGTAGCGGGAGCCGGCTCCTACAATGAGCAGTTCTTC. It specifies CASSVAGAGSYNEQFF.

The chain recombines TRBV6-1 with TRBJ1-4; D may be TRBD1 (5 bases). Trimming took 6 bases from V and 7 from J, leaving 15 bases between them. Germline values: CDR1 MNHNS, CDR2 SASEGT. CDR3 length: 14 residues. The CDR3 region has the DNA TGTGCCAGCAGAAAAGAGGGGTCCGGTGAAAAACTGTTTTTT. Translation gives CASRKEGSGEKLFF.

Here the CDR3 DNA reads TGTGCCAGCAGCACAGACAGGACCTACACAGATACGCAGTATTTT. Protein product: CASSTDRTYTDTQYF. The genes are TRBV5-4 and TRBJ2-3; possibly TRBD1 for D (6 bases). The CDR3 runs 15 residues. V was clipped by 4 bases and J by 2 bases, with 14 bases between them. From germline, CDR1 is SGHNT and CDR2 YYREEE (reference sequence).

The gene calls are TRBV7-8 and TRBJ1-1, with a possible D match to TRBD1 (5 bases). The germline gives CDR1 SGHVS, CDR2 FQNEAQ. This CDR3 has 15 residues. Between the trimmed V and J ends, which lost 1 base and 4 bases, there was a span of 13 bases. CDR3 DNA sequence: TGTGCCAGCAGCTTAGTTCAGGGCTTCAGCACTGAAGCTTTCTTT. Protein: CASSLVQGFSTEAFF.

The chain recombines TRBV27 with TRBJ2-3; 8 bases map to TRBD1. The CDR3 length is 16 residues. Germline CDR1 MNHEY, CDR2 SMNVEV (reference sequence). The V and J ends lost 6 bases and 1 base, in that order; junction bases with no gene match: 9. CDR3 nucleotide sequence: TGTGCCAGCAGAAAACCTACAGGGGGAGGCACAGATACGCAGTATTTT. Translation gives CASRKPTGGGTDTQYF.

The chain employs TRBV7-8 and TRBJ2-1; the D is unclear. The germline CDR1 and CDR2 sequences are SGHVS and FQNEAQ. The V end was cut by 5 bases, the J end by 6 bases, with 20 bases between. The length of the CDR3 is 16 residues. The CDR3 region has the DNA TGTGCCAGCAGCCTACCGTCCCTCGGTACGGGCAATGAGCAGTTCTTC. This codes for CASSLPSLGTGNEQFF.

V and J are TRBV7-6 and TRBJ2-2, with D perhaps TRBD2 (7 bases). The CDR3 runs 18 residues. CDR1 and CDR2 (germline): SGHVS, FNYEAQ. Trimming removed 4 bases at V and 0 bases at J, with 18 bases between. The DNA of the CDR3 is TGTGCCAGCAGCTCTCTACCCCGAGGGGGGGCGAACACCGGGGAGCTGTTTTTT. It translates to CASSSLPRGGANTGELFF.

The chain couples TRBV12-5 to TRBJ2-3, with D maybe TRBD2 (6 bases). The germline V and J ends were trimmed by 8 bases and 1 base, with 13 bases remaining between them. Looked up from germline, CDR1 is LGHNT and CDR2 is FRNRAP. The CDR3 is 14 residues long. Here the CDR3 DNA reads TGTGCTAGTAGCGGGCTAGCAGGCACAGATACGCAGTATTTT. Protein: CASSGLAGTDTQYF.

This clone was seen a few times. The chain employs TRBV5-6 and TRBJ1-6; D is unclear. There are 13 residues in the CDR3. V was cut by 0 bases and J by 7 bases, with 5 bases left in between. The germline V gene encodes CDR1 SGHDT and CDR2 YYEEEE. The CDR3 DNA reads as TGTGCCAGCAGCTTGGGGCGAAATTCACCCCTCCACTTT. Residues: CASSLGRNSPLHF.

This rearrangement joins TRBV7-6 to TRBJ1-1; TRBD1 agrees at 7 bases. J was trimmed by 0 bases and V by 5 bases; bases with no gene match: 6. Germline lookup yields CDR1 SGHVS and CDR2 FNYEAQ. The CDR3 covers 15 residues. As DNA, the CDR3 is TGTGCCAGCAGCCCCCGGGACAGCATGAACACTGAAGCTTTCTTT. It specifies CASSPRDSMNTEAFF.

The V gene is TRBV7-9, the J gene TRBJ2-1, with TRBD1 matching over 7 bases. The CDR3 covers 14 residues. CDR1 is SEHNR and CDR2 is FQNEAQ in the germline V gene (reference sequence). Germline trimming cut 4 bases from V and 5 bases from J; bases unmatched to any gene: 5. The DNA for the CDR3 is TGTGCCAGCAGCTGGACAGGCCTCGACAATGAGCAGTTCTTC. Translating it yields CASSWTGLDNEQFF.

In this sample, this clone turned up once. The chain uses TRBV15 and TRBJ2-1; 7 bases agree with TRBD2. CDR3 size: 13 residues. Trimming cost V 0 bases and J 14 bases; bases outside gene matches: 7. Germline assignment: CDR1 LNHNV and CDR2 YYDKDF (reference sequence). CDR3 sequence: CATSRDYAGEEFF. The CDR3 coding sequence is TGTGCCACCAGCAGAGATTACGCGGGAGAGGAGTTCTTC.

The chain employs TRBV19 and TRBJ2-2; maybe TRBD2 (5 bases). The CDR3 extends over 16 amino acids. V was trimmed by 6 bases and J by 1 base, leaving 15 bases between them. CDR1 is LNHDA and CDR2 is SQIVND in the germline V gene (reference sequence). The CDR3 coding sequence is TGTGCCAGTAGCCCAGGCTCAGGACTGAACACCGGGGAGCTGTTTTTT. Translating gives CASSPGSGLNTGELFF.

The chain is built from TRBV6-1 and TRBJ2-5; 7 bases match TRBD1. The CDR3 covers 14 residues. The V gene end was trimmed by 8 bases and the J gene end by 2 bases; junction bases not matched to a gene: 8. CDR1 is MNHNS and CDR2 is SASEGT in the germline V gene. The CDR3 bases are TGTGCCAGCTCTAGTCAGGACAGGCAAGAGACCCAGTACTTC. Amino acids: CASSSQDRQETQYF.

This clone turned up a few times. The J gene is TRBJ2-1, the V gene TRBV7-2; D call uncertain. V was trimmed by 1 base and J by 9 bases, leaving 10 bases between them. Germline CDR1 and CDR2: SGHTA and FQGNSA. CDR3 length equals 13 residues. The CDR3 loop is CASSLVPSIEQFF. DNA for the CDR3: TGTGCCAGCAGCTTAGTTCCTAGTATTGAGCAGTTCTTC.